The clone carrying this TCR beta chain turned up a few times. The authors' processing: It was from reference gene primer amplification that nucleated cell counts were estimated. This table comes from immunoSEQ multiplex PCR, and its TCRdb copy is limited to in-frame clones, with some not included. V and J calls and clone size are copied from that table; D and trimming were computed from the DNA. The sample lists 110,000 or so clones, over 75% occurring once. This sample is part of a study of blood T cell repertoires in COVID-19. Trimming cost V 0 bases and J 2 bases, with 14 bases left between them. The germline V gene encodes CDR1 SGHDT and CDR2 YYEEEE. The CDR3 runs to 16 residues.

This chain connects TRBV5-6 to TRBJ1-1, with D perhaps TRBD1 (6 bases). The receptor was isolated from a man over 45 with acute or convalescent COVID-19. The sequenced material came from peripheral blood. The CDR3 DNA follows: TGTGCCAGCAGCTTGGAATTGGACAGACTAAACACTGAAGCTTTCTTT. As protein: CASSLELDRLNTEAFF.